This entry features one TCR beta chain sequence. The sample is drawn from a study of blood T cell repertoires in COVID-19. Trimming at V came to 5 bases and at J to 6 bases, leaving 22 bases not matched to a gene. The CDR3 length is 19 residues. CDR1 is MNHNY, CDR2 SVGAGI, per germline (reference sequence). Per the authors' pipeline: By means of reference gene primer amplification, nucleated cell counts were estimated. Libraries were prepared by immunoSEQ multiplex PCR; TCRdb keeps only in-frame clonotypes and omits some of them. V and J calls and clone size are given by that table; D and trimming were obtained from the DNA. The sample has a few hundred thousand clones, less than 85% seen once.

The sequenced sample was peripheral blood. This receptor was identified in a woman aged 18-30 years with acute or convalescent COVID-19. This chain uses TRBV6-6 with TRBJ2-1, with 7 bases identical to TRBD1. The CDR3 here is CASSLYSTATGSISNEQFF. In DNA, the CDR3 is TGTGCCAGCAGTCTATATTCCACCGCGACAGGGTCTATTAGCAATGAGCAGTTCTTC.